Presented here are 11 T cell receptor beta chains from one specimen sequenced in a study of blood T cell repertoires in COVID-19. Some clones are missing from TCRdb's copy, which holds only in-frame ones; the method was immunoSEQ multiplex PCR. The data contain hundreds of thousands of clones, less than 85% of them singletons. The sample taken for sequencing was peripheral blood. All receptors derive from a woman aged 18 to 35 with acute or convalescent COVID-19.

The chain carries TRBV27 and TRBJ1-4; 7 bases map to TRBD1. This CDR3 comprises 15 residues. CDR1 is MNHEY and CDR2 is SMNVEV in the germline V gene (reference sequence). Trimming cost V 5 bases and J 7 bases; bases outside gene matches: 10. The CDR3 DNA reads TGTGCCAGCAGTCCAATCGACAGGGATGGTGAAAAACTGTTTTTT. The encoded protein is CASSPIDRDGEKLFF. Full variable domain (outside the CDR3, taken from reference TRBV27 and TRBJ1-4): EAQVTQNPRYLITVTGKKLTVTCSQNMNHEYMSWYRQDPGLGLRQIYYSMNVEVTDKGDVPEGYKVSRKEKRNFPLILESPSPNQTSLYFCASSPIDRDGEKLFFGSGTQLSVL.

The chain links TRBV2 to TRBJ1-4, with D possibly TRBD1 on 5 matching bases. The CDR3 loop spans 15 amino acids. V lost 6 bases and J 0 bases, leaving 11 bases between the germline ends. CDR1 is SNHLY, CDR2 FYNNEI, per germline. CDR3 DNA sequence: TGTGCCAGCAGGGAGGGGCCAGCAACTAATGAAAAACTGTTTTTT. Encoded protein: CASREGPATNEKLFF.

Written as DNA, the CDR3 is TGTGCCAGCAGCTTTGGTTACGGGAACTATGGCTACACCTTC. As protein: CASSFGYGNYGYTF. The V call is TRBV5-6, the J call TRBJ1-2; D is undetermined. Trimming stripped 2 bases from V and 2 bases from J, with 10 bases between. Looked up from germline, CDR1 is SGHDT and CDR2 is YYEEEE. The CDR3 has 14 amino acids.

This chain uses TRBV28 with TRBJ2-7, with D unclear. Trimming took off 4 bases at V and 2 bases at J, with 6 bases between the two ends. This CDR3 is built from 12 residues. Germline V gene sequence: CDR1 MDHEN, CDR2 SYDVKM. In nucleotides, the CDR3 is TGTGCCAGCAGTTATCATGCCTACGAGCAGTACTTC. Translating gives CASSYHAYEQYF.

The gene calls are TRBV30 and TRBJ1-2; a possible D gene is TRBD1 (6 bases). The V gene's germline CDR1 is GTSNPN and CDR2 SVGIG (reference sequence). V was shortened by 0 bases and J by 0 bases, with 14 bases between the two germline ends. This CDR3 has 16 amino acids. The CDR3 here is CAWSVSPWTANYGYTF. DNA of the CDR3: TGTGCCTGGAGTGTATCCCCCTGGACAGCTAACTATGGCTACACCTTC.

This chain joins TRBV5-8 and TRBJ2-7; TRBD1 agrees at 7 bases. Unmatched junction bases numbered 8, after V lost 3 bases and J lost 5 bases. CDR3 length equals 14 residues. Germline lookup yields CDR1 SGHTS and CDR2 YDEGEE. The CDR3 region is CASSSSTGSDEQYF. In nucleotides, the CDR3 is TGTGCCAGCAGCTCTTCGACAGGGTCCGACGAGCAGTACTTC.

The CDR3 here is CASSEAHQDEQYF. The CDR3 nucleotides are TGTGCCAGCAGTGAAGCCCACCAGGACGAGCAGTACTTC. This rearrangement joins TRBV2 to TRBJ2-7; D remains unclear. The CDR3 has 13 amino acids. Per germline, CDR1 SNHLY and CDR2 FYNNEI. Deletions cut 0 bases from V and 5 bases from J, with 8 bases between. The whole variable domain, filled in from reference TRBV2 and TRBJ2-7, reads EPEVTQTPSHQVTQMGQEVILRCVPISNHLYFYWYRQILGQKVEFLVSFYNNEISEKSEIFDDQFSVERPDGSNFTLKIRSTKLEDSAMYFCASSEAHQDEQYFGPGTRLTVT.

The J gene is TRBJ2-1, the V gene TRBV27; TRBD2 might be the D (6 bases). Germline V gives CDR1 MNHEY, CDR2 SMNVEV (reference sequence). This CDR3 is 15 amino acids long. Between the trimmed V and J ends, which lost 2 bases and 8 bases, there was a span of 16 bases. DNA of the CDR3: TGTGCCAGCAGTTTAGGGTTCGCGGGATTCGATGAGCAGTTCTTC. It codes for CASSLGFAGFDEQFF.

V usage is TRBV19 and J usage is TRBJ1-4; 9 nucleotides align to TRBD1. Germline loops: CDR1 LNHDA, CDR2 SQIVND (reference sequence). CDR3 length: 15 residues. Trimming took 3 bases from V and 8 from J; bases not matched to a gene: 7. CDR3 in DNA: TGTGCCAGTAGTATGACAGGGGGGGTTCGGGAAAAACTGTTTTTT. This encodes CASSMTGGVREKLFF.

This chain uses TRBV2 with TRBJ2-2; 9 nucleotides align to TRBD1. V lost 2 bases and J lost 7; bases outside the gene matches: 5. The CDR3 covers 15 residues. In germline, CDR1 is SNHLY, CDR2 FYNNEI. The CDR3 spells CASSEPGTGHGELFF. The CDR3 nucleotides read TGTGCCAGCAGTGAACCCGGGACAGGGCACGGGGAGCTGTTTTTT.

The chain joins TRBV5-1 to TRBJ1-2; 7 nucleotides line up with TRBD1. Germline V CDR1 and CDR2: SGHRS, YFSETQ. The V and J ends lost 3 bases and 6 bases, in that order; junction bases with no gene match: 11. The CDR3 is made up of 15 amino acids. The DNA of the CDR3 is TGCGCCAGCAGCTGGGGACAGCCGGTACAGGATGGCTACACCTTC. As protein: CASSWGQPVQDGYTF.